What follows describes a single T cell receptor (beta chain). How the authors handled the data: Nucleated cell number was recorded as an estimate derived from reference gene primer amplification. Method: immunoSEQ multiplex PCR; TCRdb's copy keeps in-frame clones and lacks some. The V and J calls and clone size were taken over from that table, and D and trimming were inferred from the DNA. The sample shows 250,000 to 300,000 clones, over 65% of them seen only once. V shed 0 bases and J shed 6 bases, with 13 bases lying between them. The CDR3 runs 15 residues. The germline CDR1 and CDR2 sequences are LGHDT and YNNKEL (reference sequence). This specimen comes from a study of blood T cell repertoires in COVID-19. Study in general: Sources were T cells, B-cell-depleted T cells, or PBMCs; the material itself was cDNA or gDNA.

The chain carries TRBV3-1 (or the pseudogene TRBV3-2) and TRBJ2-3; maybe TRBD2 (5 bases). The TCR was taken from a man in his fifties or sixties who had recovered from COVID-19. Source material: peripheral blood. The CDR3 DNA reads TGTGCCAGCAGCCAAGATCCCCGCCAGCGGGATACGCAGTATTTT. It is translated as CASSQDPRQRDTQYF.